This entry lists 10 T cell receptor beta chains sequenced from one sample in a study of T cells in Graves' hyperthyroidism and ophthalmopathy. RNA transcripts served as the template for amplifying TCR beta CDR3 regions. With the HTBI primer set, the TCR CDR3 went through a first round of RT-PCR. TCRdb passed the multiplex PCR reads through MiXCR, listing each CDR3 protein once. The sample lists a few hundred thousand distinct CDR3 sequences; around 16% were seen once. The sequencing input was blood. These receptors were collected from a woman aged 25 to 39 with Graves' hyperthyroidism.

This clonotype has at least ten counts. The CDR3 DNA sequence: TGTGCCAGCCGGCGAGTGACTAGCGGGAGGGTCAATGAGCAGTTCTTC. The encoded protein is CASRRVTSGRVNEQFF. V usage is TRBV28 and J usage is TRBJ2-1; 14 positions match TRBD2. The germline V gene encodes CDR1 MDHEN and CDR2 SYDVKM. This CDR3 spans 16 amino acids. Trimming took 8 bases from V and 6 from J; bases not matched to a gene: 9.

This clonotype has just a few counts. The V gene is TRBV6-2 or TRBV6-3, the J gene TRBJ1-6; D call uncertain. The CDR3 sequence is 12 residues long. V lost 6 bases, J lost 7 bases, and 7 bases lay in between. Per the germline V gene, CDR1 is MNHEY and CDR2 is SVGEGT. CDR3 nucleotides: TGTGCCAGCAGGAACGGGAATTCACCCCTCCACTTT. Protein: CASRNGNSPLHF.

This clonotype was recorded many times. The chain has TRBV6-1 and TRBJ2-7; no clear D gene. Deletions cut 2 bases from V and 3 bases from J, with 11 bases between. CDR1 is MNHNS and CDR2 is SASEGT in the germline V gene. The CDR3 is 14 residues long. The CDR3 loop reads CASSEPGDSYEQYF. DNA for the CDR3: TGTGCCAGCAGTGAACCAGGAGATAGCTACGAGCAGTACTTC.

In regard to this clonotype: A far larger clone is one nucleotide away, so this likely arose from a read error. V usage is TRBV6-4 and J usage is TRBJ2-1; 11 bases fit TRBD1. The germline gives CDR1 MRHNA, CDR2 SNTAGT. The CDR3 loop spans 14 amino acids. The V segment lost 5 bases and the J segment 6 bases; nucleotides outside the gene matches: 3. The CDR3 DNA reads as TGTGCCAGCAGTTCCGGGACAGGGGGCAATGAGCAGTTCTTC. Translation gives CASSSGTGGNEQFF.

On this clonotype: A much larger clone is a single base away; this may be a read error. The chain combines TRBV18 with TRBJ1-2, with D hard to call. Trimming took 4 bases from V and 1 from J, leaving 13 bases between them. The germline CDR1 and CDR2 sequences are KGHSH and LQKENI. The CDR3 length is 15 residues. The CDR3 loop is CASSLPRTDNYGYTF. The CDR3 coding sequence is TGTGCCAGCTCACTACCTAGGACCGATAACTATGGCTACACCTTC.

This clonotype was counted many times. The V gene is TRBV12-3 or TRBV12-4, the J gene TRBJ1-5; TRBD1 aligns across 8 bases. The CDR3 is 14 amino acids. J lost 7 bases, V lost 6 bases, and 8 bases had no gene match. The CDR3 sequence is CASSAQGASQPQHF. As DNA, the CDR3 is TGTGCCAGCAGCGCTCAGGGGGCTTCCCAGCCCCAGCATTTT.

This clonotype was observed at least ten times. The chain recombines TRBV7-2 with TRBJ2-7; the D gene is possibly TRBD2 (5 bases). Germline V gene data show CDR1 as SGHTA and CDR2 as FQGNSA. V lost 5 bases to trimming and J lost 0 bases, with 14 bases between them. The CDR3 consists of 15 residues. CDR3 in amino acids: CASSPDYTSSYEQYF. The CDR3 DNA follows: TGTGCCAGCAGCCCCGACTACACTAGCTCCTACGAGCAGTACTTC.

This clonotype was recorded many times. The chain links TRBV24-1 to TRBJ2-3; 8 bases align to TRBD2. Germline-derived CDR1 and CDR2 are KGHDR and SFDVKD. The CDR3 sequence is 17 residues long. Unmatched junction bases numbered 8, after V lost 2 bases and J lost 2 bases. The CDR3 region is CATSDSPLAANTDTQYF. The CDR3, as DNA: TGTGCCACCAGTGATTCACCACTAGCGGCAAACACAGATACGCAGTATTTT.

This clonotype was counted once. The genes are TRBV30 and TRBJ2-7; 7 bases agree with TRBD1. The CDR3 is 12 residues long. Germline loops: CDR1 GTSNPN, CDR2 SVGIG (reference sequence). The CDR3, as DNA: TGTGCGCTGGACAGGTCGGGGTACGAGCAGTACTTC. It translates to CALDRSGYEQYF.

Comment on this clonotype: A much larger clone is a single base away; this may be a read error. V is TRBV7-3 and J is TRBJ2-2; D unresolved. CDR3 length equals 15 residues. Germline-derived CDR1 and CDR2 are SGHTA and FQGTGA. With 5 bases removed from V and 0 bases from J, the gap between germline ends came to 10 bases. CDR3 region: CASSPDGPNTGELFF. CDR3 in DNA: TGTGCCAGCAGCCCCGATGGACCGAACACCGGGGAGCTGTTTTTT.